This T cell receptor (beta chain) was observed in a study of response to subunit inactivated influenza vaccine. Study-wide results and limits: Authors suggested few new T cells are recruited by each seasonal influenza vaccination.

MiXCR was run by TCRdb on the RT-PCR reads, yielding one entry per CDR3 protein. Of fewer than 700,000 distinct CDR3 sequences in the sample, over 10% were seen once. As regards this clonotype: What it recognizes is unknown.

The CDR3 has 15 amino acids. V gave up 1 base and J gave up 3 bases, with 10 bases separating them. Germline-derived CDR1 and CDR2 are MNHEY and SVGEGT. The source was PBMCs from blood, collected more than 35 days after vaccination. This chain connects TRBV6-2 or TRBV6-3 to TRBJ1-5; D possibly corresponds to TRBD1 (5 bases). This receptor was obtained from a man between 50 and 59 years old who received an inactivated influenza vaccine. CDR3 in DNA: TGTGCCAGCAGTTACTTGGACACTCTCAATCAGCCCCAGCATTTT. Residues: CASSYLDTLNQPQHF.